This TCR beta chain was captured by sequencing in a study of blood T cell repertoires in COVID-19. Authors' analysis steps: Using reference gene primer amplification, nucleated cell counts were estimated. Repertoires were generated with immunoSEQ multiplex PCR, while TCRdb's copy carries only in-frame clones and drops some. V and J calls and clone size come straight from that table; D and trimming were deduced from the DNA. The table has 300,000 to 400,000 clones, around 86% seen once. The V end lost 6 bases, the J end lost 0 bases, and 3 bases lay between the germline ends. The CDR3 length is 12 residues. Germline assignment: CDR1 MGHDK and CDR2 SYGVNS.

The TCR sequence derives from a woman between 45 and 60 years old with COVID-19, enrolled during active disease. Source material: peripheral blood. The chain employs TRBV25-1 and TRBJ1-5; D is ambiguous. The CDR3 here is CASSYSNQPQHF. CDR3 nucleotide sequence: TGTGCCAGCAGCTATAGCAATCAGCCCCAGCATTTT.